This TCR beta chain is drawn from a study of T cell responses to AZD1222 COVID-19 vaccine. For the study at large: Second doses that came at about 4 or about 12 weeks were put together. Study findings and constraints: Seropositive status at baseline applied to only 6 or 7 AZD1222 recipients. Targets within unmutated variant regions were reportedly found for nearly half of spike-specific TCRs. Two AZD1222 administrations were followed by greater Spike-specific TCR breadth and depth.

Measured with immunoSEQ multiplex PCR; TCRdb has only the in-frame clones, and not every one. Of around 84,000 clones in the sample, around 89% were seen once. Trimming at V came to 6 bases and at J to 4 bases, leaving 7 bases not matched to a gene. The CDR3 totals 14 residues. Germline V gene data show CDR1 as WNHNN and CDR2 as SYGVQD (reference sequence). A word on this clone: Its target is unknown.

J is TRBJ1-1 and V is TRBV10-1; 8 bases are shared with TRBD1. This clonotype originated in an adult in good health. The sequences come from peripheral blood, collected on day 0 of AZD1222 vaccination. The CDR3 nucleotides read TGCGCCAGCAGCTCCGGGACAGGAGTCACTGAAGCTTTCTTT. As protein: CASSSGTGVTEAFF.